The 32 T cell receptor beta chains below come from one sample, sequenced in a study of blood T cell repertoires in COVID-19. Profiled with immunoSEQ multiplex PCR; TCRdb holds only in-frame clones, not every one. The table records 130,000 to 150,000 clones, around 91% of them present only once. Sequenced material: peripheral blood. These receptors were obtained from a man aged 18 to 35 with COVID-19, enrolled during active disease.

J is TRBJ1-1 and V is TRBV28, with D hard to call. The CDR3 is made up of 15 amino acids. Trimming took 7 bases from V and 4 from J, leaving 19 bases between them. Germline values: CDR1 MDHEN, CDR2 SYDVKM. The CDR3 spells CASTPSRRSSTEAFF. In DNA form, the CDR3 reads TGTGCCAGCACCCCCTCCAGACGGAGTAGCACTGAAGCTTTCTTT.

The chain employs TRBV10-3 and TRBJ2-5; D gene ambiguous. The CDR3 is 13 residues long. CDR1 is ENHRY, CDR2 SYGVKD, per germline. V lost 4 bases and J lost 3, with 9 bases in between. The CDR3 DNA is TGTGCCATCAGTGGATCCCAGGAAGAGACCCAGTACTTC. Translated, it gives CAISGSQEETQYF.

This clone appeared once. This rearrangement joins TRBV7-2 to TRBJ2-3; maybe TRBD2 (6 bases). This CDR3 region has 14 residues. Germline assignment: CDR1 SGHTA and CDR2 FQGNSA. The germline V and J ends were trimmed by 5 bases and 0 bases, with 9 bases remaining between them. CDR3 loop: CASSGGTSTDTQYF. The CDR3 DNA follows: TGTGCCAGCAGCGGCGGGACTAGCACAGATACGCAGTATTTT.

The rearrangement uses TRBV13 and TRBJ2-3; 13 bases align to TRBD2. J gave up 6 bases and V 3 bases, and 9 bases lay outside the gene matches. Germline V gives CDR1 PRHDT, CDR2 FYEKMQ (reference sequence). The CDR3 totals 17 residues. CDR3: CASSLAGLAGVGDTQYF. The CDR3 DNA follows: TGTGCCAGCAGCTTGGCAGGACTAGCGGGAGTGGGGGATACGCAGTATTTT.

This chain joins TRBV7-8 and TRBJ1-6; D is uncertain. V was cut by 5 bases and J by 3 bases, with 8 bases left in between. Germline lookup yields CDR1 SGHVS and CDR2 FQNEAQ. This CDR3 comprises 14 residues. CDR3 protein: CASSRDGYNSPLHF. CDR3 bases: TGTGCCAGCAGCCGAGACGGCTATAATTCACCCCTCCACTTT. The whole variable domain, filled in from reference TRBV7-8 and TRBJ1-6, reads GAGVSQSPRYKVAKRGQDVALRCDPISGHVSLFWYQQALGQGPEFLTYFQNEAQLDKSGLPSDRFFAERPEGSVSTLKIQRTQQEDSAVYLCASSRDGYNSPLHFGNGTRLTVT.

The chain couples TRBV7-8 to TRBJ2-7, with a weak D call TRBD1 (6 bases). The germline gives CDR1 SGHVS, CDR2 FQNEAQ. Trimming cost V 0 bases and J 3 bases, with 12 bases left between them. This CDR3 is 15 amino acids long. CDR3 in DNA: TGTGCCAGCAGCTTAGCCGCGACAGGATTCTACGAGCAGTACTTC. Translating it yields CASSLAATGFYEQYF. Looking up the rest from reference TRBV7-8 and TRBJ2-7 gives the full variable domain: GAGVSQSPRYKVAKRGQDVALRCDPISGHVSLFWYQQALGQGPEFLTYFQNEAQLDKSGLPSDRFFAERPEGSVSTLKIQRTQQEDSAVYLCASSLAATGFYEQYFGPGTRLTVT.

The J gene is TRBJ2-7, the V gene TRBV3-1 (or the pseudogene TRBV3-2); no firm D call. Per germline, CDR1 LGHDT and CDR2 YNNKEL (reference sequence). Deletions cut 0 bases from V and 1 base from J, with 10 bases between. This CDR3 is built from 15 residues. In nucleotides, the CDR3 is TGTGCCAGCAGCCAAGATGCGACTTCTTCCTACGAGCAGTACTTC. This sequence encodes CASSQDATSSYEQYF.

The chain is built from TRBV6-2 or TRBV6-3 and TRBJ2-1, with 7 positions matching TRBD2. Looked up from germline, CDR1 is MNHEY and CDR2 is SVGEGT. V dropped 6 bases and J dropped 4; count of bases not matched to a gene: 9. This CDR3 region has 15 residues. The CDR3 DNA reads as TGTGCCAGCAGCGGCCTAGCGGAACTATACAATGAGCAGTTCTTC. It specifies CASSGLAELYNEQFF.

The CDR3 DNA sequence: TGCGCCAGCAGCCTTAGCGGGAATGTCTACGAGCAGTACTTC. Its translation: CASSLSGNVYEQYF. The chain has TRBV5-1 and TRBJ2-7; 8 bases line up with TRBD2. V lost 4 bases and J lost 3; bases outside the gene matches: 6. In germline, CDR1 is SGHRS, CDR2 YFSETQ. CDR3 length: 14 residues.

The rearrangement uses TRBV28 and TRBJ1-2; D is possibly TRBD1 (6 bases). Germline V gene sequence: CDR1 MDHEN, CDR2 SYDVKM. The CDR3 contains 14 residues. V was pared by 4 bases and J by 7 bases, with 16 bases between. CDR3 DNA: TGTGCCAGCAGTTCCCGGACAGAGGTCCGTGGCTACACCTTC. As protein: CASSSRTEVRGYTF.

The J gene is TRBJ2-1, the V gene TRBV24-1; 10 bases align to TRBD2. The CDR3 length is 16 residues. CDR1 is KGHDR, CDR2 SFDVKD, per germline. J was trimmed by 5 bases and V by 4 bases; bases with no gene match: 7. DNA of the CDR3: TGTGCCACCAGTGAAAGCGGCCTAGCGGGAGACAATGAGCAGTTCTTC. Its protein is CATSESGLAGDNEQFF.

In its sample, this clone was seen once. The CDR3 spells CAISESGRAYEQYF. The CDR3 DNA follows: TGTGCCATCAGTGAGTCAGGCAGGGCCTACGAGCAGTACTTC. The chain has TRBV10-3 and TRBJ2-7, with a possible D match to TRBD1 (5 bases). Germline V gene sequence: CDR1 ENHRY, CDR2 SYGVKD. This CDR3 spans 14 amino acids. V dropped 0 bases and J dropped 2 bases, with 8 bases sitting between them.

V and J are TRBV5-4 and TRBJ2-5; tentative D call: TRBD1 (6 bases). The CDR3 has 14 residues. The germline gives CDR1 SGHNT, CDR2 YYREEE (reference sequence). V was cut by 3 bases and J by 2 bases, with 11 bases left in between. The CDR3 DNA is TGTGCCAGCAGCTACGGGACACAACAAGAGACCCAGTACTTC. It is translated as CASSYGTQQETQYF.

The V call is TRBV19, the J call TRBJ2-3; TRBD1 aligns across 10 bases. Per the germline V gene, CDR1 is LNHDA and CDR2 is SQIVND (reference sequence). This CDR3 is built from 15 residues. J was trimmed by 5 bases and V by 4 bases; bases with no gene match: 6. CDR3 in amino acids: CASSTRDRGRDTQYF. CDR3 DNA sequence: TGTGCCAGTAGTACCCGGGACAGGGGAAGAGATACGCAGTATTTT.

The chain carries TRBV5-4 and TRBJ2-3; D not resolved. The germline V and J ends were trimmed by 4 bases and 6 bases, with 6 bases remaining between them. CDR3 length: 11 amino acids. The V gene's germline CDR1 is SGHNT and CDR2 YYREEE (reference sequence). CDR3 DNA: TGTGCCAGCAGCCTTCAGGATACGCAGTATTTT. Translated, it gives CASSLQDTQYF.

This sequence joins TRBV28 and TRBJ2-5; 7 bases map to TRBD1. This CDR3 has 15 amino acids. Trimming cost V 5 bases and J 2 bases; bases outside gene matches: 8. Germline V gene lookup returns CDR1 MDHEN and CDR2 SYDVKM. The CDR3 DNA sequence: TGTGCCAGCAGTCTGGACAGGCGACCTCAAGAGACCCAGTACTTC. It is translated as CASSLDRRPQETQYF.

The chain recombines TRBV2 with TRBJ1-5; D is undetermined. From germline, CDR1 is SNHLY and CDR2 FYNNEI. The CDR3 length is 14 residues. V dropped 6 bases and J dropped 7 bases, with 16 bases sitting between them. The CDR3 here is CASSRGALRQPQHF. As DNA, the CDR3 is TGTGCCAGCAGCCGAGGCGCGCTCCGGCAGCCCCAGCATTTT.

This chain links TRBV7-2 with TRBJ2-3; the D gene is possibly TRBD2 (5 bases). This CDR3 region has 15 residues. CDR1 is SGHTA and CDR2 is FQGNSA in the germline V gene. Trimming left V 3 bases short and J 0 bases short, with 10 bases between. CDR3 sequence: CASSFERSSTDTQYF. In DNA, the CDR3 is TGTGCCAGCAGCTTTGAGCGGTCTAGCACAGATACGCAGTATTTT.

This sequence joins TRBV6-2 or TRBV6-3 and TRBJ2-3; D perhaps matches TRBD2 (5 bases). The V end was cut by 7 bases, the J end by 3 bases, with 11 bases between. The CDR3 runs to 13 residues. Germline V gene data show CDR1 as MNHEY and CDR2 as SVGEGT. CDR3 residues: CASNPRETDTQYF. CDR3 bases: TGTGCCAGCAACCCTAGGGAGACAGATACGCAGTATTTT.

The genes are TRBV5-6 and TRBJ2-7, with 10 bases lining up with TRBD1. CDR1 is SGHDT, CDR2 YYEEEE, per germline. The CDR3 consists of 15 residues. The trim removed 5 bases at V and 2 bases at J, leaving 7 bases unmatched. The CDR3 protein is CASSADRGVPYEQYF. The CDR3 bases are TGTGCCAGCAGTGCGGACAGGGGGGTTCCCTACGAGCAGTACTTC.

This clone was recorded only once. This rearrangement joins TRBV5-8 to TRBJ2-1; 15 nucleotides match TRBD2. The trim removed 4 bases at V and 6 bases at J, leaving 2 bases unmatched. The CDR3 runs to 15 residues. Germline lookup yields CDR1 SGHTS and CDR2 YDEGEE. CDR3 bases: TGTGCCAGCAGCGTGGGACTAGCGGGAGGCAATGAGCAGTTCTTC. It encodes CASSVGLAGGNEQFF.

This rearrangement joins TRBV7-9 to TRBJ2-2; D perhaps matches TRBD1 (5 bases). Germline-derived CDR1 and CDR2 are SEHNR and FQNEAQ (reference sequence). This CDR3 comprises 15 residues. V lost 5 bases and J lost 4, with 14 bases in between. CDR3 sequence reads: CASSPWGGSTGELFF. As DNA, the CDR3 is TGTGCCAGCAGCCCCTGGGGCGGTTCCACCGGGGAGCTGTTTTTT.

The chain uses TRBV28 and TRBJ2-1; TRBD2 aligns across 8 bases. Per the germline V gene, CDR1 is MDHEN and CDR2 is SYDVKM. The CDR3 has 15 residues. J gave up 8 bases and V 6 bases, and 12 bases lay outside the gene matches. The CDR3 protein is CASSPGTSLFHEQFF. CDR3 nucleotides: TGTGCCAGCAGCCCCGGGACTAGTCTATTTCATGAGCAGTTCTTC. Based on the CDR3 plus reference TRBV28 and TRBJ2-1, the full variable domain is DVKVTQSSRYLVKRTGEKVFLECVQDMDHENMFWYRQDPGLGLRLIYFSYDVKMKEKGDIPEGYSVSREKKERFSLILESASTNQTSMYLCASSPGTSLFHEQFFGPGTRLTVL.

The rearrangement joins TRBV6-6 to TRBJ1-1; the D gene is possibly TRBD1 (6 bases). The CDR3 contains 15 residues. CDR1 and CDR2 (germline): MNHNY, SVGAGI (reference sequence). V dropped 7 bases and J dropped 2 bases, with 17 bases sitting between them. As DNA, the CDR3 is TGTGCCAGCACCTACCTTGGGGGGGCTAACACTGAAGCTTTCTTT. Protein sequence: CASTYLGGANTEAFF.

CDR3 nucleotides: TGCGCCAGCAGCCGTCGCGGACAGGGCTCCTACAATGAGCAGTTCTTC. Translated: CASSRRGQGSYNEQFF. The V call is TRBV5-1, the J call TRBJ2-1; 8 nucleotides align to TRBD1. Losses at the gene ends were 4 bases for V and 0 bases for J; bases not matched to a gene: 6. The CDR3 extends over 16 amino acids. CDR1 is SGHRS, CDR2 YFSETQ, per germline.

V gene TRBV5-6 combines with J gene TRBJ2-1; 7 bases are shared with TRBD2. CDR1 is SGHDT and CDR2 is YYEEEE in the germline V gene. The CDR3 length is 15 residues. J lost 4 bases, V lost 0 bases, and 4 bases had no gene match. The CDR3 protein is CASSLAGLPYNEQFF. In DNA form, the CDR3 reads TGTGCCAGCAGCTTGGCGGGACTACCATACAATGAGCAGTTCTTC.

The chain employs TRBV19 and TRBJ1-4; possibly TRBD1 for D (5 bases). The germline V gene encodes CDR1 LNHDA and CDR2 SQIVND (reference sequence). The CDR3 contains 15 residues. Trimming pared 5 bases from V and 5 bases from J, leaving 15 bases between. DNA for the CDR3: TGTGCCAGTAGTCCCCCGGGACTGCTAAATGAAAAACTGTTTTTT. Its protein product is CASSPPGLLNEKLFF.

The chain employs TRBV13 and TRBJ2-7; 7 bases match TRBD2. The CDR3 covers 13 residues. Germline V gene lookup returns CDR1 PRHDT and CDR2 FYEKMQ (reference sequence). V was pared by 5 bases and J by 4 bases, with 5 bases of the junction left unmatched. The CDR3 nucleotides are TGTGCCAGCAGCCCCCGGACTAGTTACGAGCAGTACTTC. It specifies CASSPRTSYEQYF. The whole variable domain, remainder taken from reference TRBV13 and TRBJ2-7, is AAGVIQSPRHLIKEKRETATLKCYPIPRHDTVYWYQQGPGQDPQFLISFYEKMQSDKGSIPDRFSAQQFSDYHSELNMSSLELGDSALYFCASSPRTSYEQYFGPGTRLTVT.

The chain couples TRBV18 to TRBJ2-2; TRBD1 might be the D (5 bases). Deletions cut 2 bases from V and 3 bases from J, with 13 bases between. This CDR3 is 16 amino acids long. Germline lookup yields CDR1 KGHSH and CDR2 LQKENI. The CDR3 DNA follows: TGTGCCAGCTCACCAGAAGGGGATTCCTACACCGGGGAGCTGTTTTTT. It encodes CASSPEGDSYTGELFF. Looking up the rest from reference TRBV18 and TRBJ2-2 gives the full variable domain: NAGVMQNPRHLVRRRGQEARLRCSPMKGHSHVYWYRQLPEEGLKFMVYLQKENIIDESGMPKERFSAEFPKEGPSILRIQQVVRGDSAAYFCASSPEGDSYTGELFFGEGSRLTVL.

The chain couples TRBV7-2 to TRBJ2-1; the D gene is possibly TRBD2 (6 bases). The CDR3 sequence is 16 residues long. Trimming took off 2 bases at V and 9 bases at J, with 20 bases between the two ends. Germline V gene data show CDR1 as SGHTA and CDR2 as FQGNSA. CDR3 nucleotide sequence: TGTGCCAGCAGCTTAAGGTCAGGAGGGCCCGGCCCTGAGCAGTTCTTC. Amino acids: CASSLRSGGPGPEQFF.

The chain is built from TRBV7-3 and TRBJ1-2, with TRBD1 as a possible D gene (6 bases). Germline loops: CDR1 SGHTA, CDR2 FQGTGA. The ends were cut back, 5 bases at V and 8 bases at J, with 18 bases in the middle. The CDR3 is made up of 14 amino acids. Written as DNA, the CDR3 is TGTGCCAGCAGCGTACAGGGTTTGGGTGACGGCTACACCTTC. Encoded protein: CASSVQGLGDGYTF.

V is TRBV6-5 and J is TRBJ2-5; tentative D call: TRBD1 (5 bases). Germline assignment: CDR1 MNHEY and CDR2 SVGAGI. Trimming removed 8 bases at V and 5 bases at J, with 21 bases between. The CDR3 extends over 15 amino acids. CDR3: CASGLQQASPETQYF. The CDR3 DNA reads TGTGCCAGCGGGCTTCAACAGGCCTCCCCGGAGACCCAGTACTTC.